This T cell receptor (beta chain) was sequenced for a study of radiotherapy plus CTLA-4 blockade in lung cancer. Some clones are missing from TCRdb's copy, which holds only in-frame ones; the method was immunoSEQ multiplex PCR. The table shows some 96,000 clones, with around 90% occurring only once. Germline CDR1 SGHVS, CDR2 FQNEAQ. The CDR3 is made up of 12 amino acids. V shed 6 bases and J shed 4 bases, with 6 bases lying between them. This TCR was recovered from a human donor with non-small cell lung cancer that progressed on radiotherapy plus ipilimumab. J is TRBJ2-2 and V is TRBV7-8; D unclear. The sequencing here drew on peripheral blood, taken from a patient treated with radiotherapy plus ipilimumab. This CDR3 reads CASRHATGELFF. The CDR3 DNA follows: TGTGCCAGCAGACATGCCACCGGGGAGCTGTTTTTT.